Below are 6 T cell receptor beta chains sequenced from a single sample in a study of T-cell memory formation after mild COVID-19. TCRdb passed the 5' RACE reads through MiXCR, listing each CDR3 protein once. The data hold 200,000 to 250,000 distinct CDR3 sequences, with roughly 17% observed a single time. Source material: PBMCs or a T cell subset sorted from them (not recorded which). The receptors derive from a man younger than 35 who had mild COVID-19 (a few samples of this study predate the infection). Cell type and time point are not known.

CDR3 in amino acids: CASSLRRGVTDTQYF. DNA for the CDR3: TGTGCCAGCAGCCTGCGGCGGGGGGTCACAGATACGCAGTATTTT. The V gene is TRBV11-2, the J gene TRBJ2-3; 8 bases are shared with TRBD2. This CDR3 contains 15 residues. V shed 5 bases, J shed 2 bases, and the junction held 6 bases outside the gene matches. Germline V CDR1 and CDR2: SGHAT, FQNNGV.

In this sample, this clonotype turned up once. The chain joins TRBV20-1 to TRBJ2-5, with D perhaps TRBD2 (6 bases). CDR3 length: 13 residues. With 6 bases removed from V and 3 bases from J, the gap between germline ends came to 14 bases. CDR1 is DFQATT and CDR2 is SNEGSKA in the germline V gene (reference sequence). Here the CDR3 reads CSAPKAGKETQYF. The DNA for the CDR3 is TGCAGTGCACCGAAGGCGGGGAAAGAGACCCAGTACTTC.

The rearrangement joins TRBV6-2 or TRBV6-3 to TRBJ2-1, with 7 positions matching TRBD2. This CDR3 contains 15 residues. With 5 bases clipped from V and 5 bases from J, the junction kept 9 bases outside the gene matches. From germline, CDR1 is MNHEY and CDR2 SVGEGT. The CDR3: CASSEFRDYHNEQFF. The CDR3 coding sequence is TGTGCCAGCAGTGAGTTCCGGGACTACCACAATGAGCAGTTCTTC.

This clonotype showed up just once. CDR3 sequence: CASSLSGGNTIYF. The CDR3, as DNA: TGTGCCAGCAGCTTATCGGGTGGAAACACCATATATTTT. The chain recombines TRBV7-2 with TRBJ1-3; D gene unclear. Germline CDR1 is SGHTA and CDR2 is FQGNSA. CDR3 length: 13 residues. Trimming removed 2 bases at V and 3 bases at J, with 5 bases between.

The gene calls are TRBV20-1 and TRBJ2-6, with TRBD1 as a possible D gene (6 bases). The CDR3 runs 14 residues. The V end was cut by 4 bases, the J end by 0 bases, with 7 bases between. The germline gives CDR1 DFQATT, CDR2 SNEGSKA (reference sequence). CDR3 nucleotides: TGCAGTGCTACAGGGGCCTCTGGGGCCAACGTCCTGACTTTC. The encoded protein is CSATGASGANVLTF.

About this clonotype itself: The junction and the germline gene differ at one end; a read error may be behind it. The V call is TRBV19, the J call TRBJ2-6; no clear D gene. The CDR3 has 13 residues. CDR1 is LNHDA, CDR2 SQIVND, per germline (reference sequence). The CDR3 region is CATSPAGANVLTF. DNA for the CDR3: TGTGCCACCAGTCCGGCTGGAGCCAACGTCCTGACTTTC.